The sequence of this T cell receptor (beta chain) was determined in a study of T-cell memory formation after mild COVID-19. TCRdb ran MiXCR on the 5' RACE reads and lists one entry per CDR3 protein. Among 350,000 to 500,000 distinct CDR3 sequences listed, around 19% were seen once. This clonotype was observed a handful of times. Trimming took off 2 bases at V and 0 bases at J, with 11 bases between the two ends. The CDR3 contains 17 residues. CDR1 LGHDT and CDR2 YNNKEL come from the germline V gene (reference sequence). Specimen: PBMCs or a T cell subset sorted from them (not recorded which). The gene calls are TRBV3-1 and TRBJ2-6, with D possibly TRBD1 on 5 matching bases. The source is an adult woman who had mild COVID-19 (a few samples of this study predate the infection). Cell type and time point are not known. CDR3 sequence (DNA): TGTGCCAGCAGCCAATCCGGACACCACTCTGGGGCCAACGTCCTGACTTTC. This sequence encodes CASSQSGHHSGANVLTF.